This T cell receptor (beta chain) was sequenced during a study of neurological immune-mediated disorders. This clonotype was recorded at least ten times. Antigen: not known. CDR1 is SGHDT and CDR2 is YYEEEE in the germline V gene. The ends were cut back, 4 bases at V and 0 bases at J, with 11 bases in the middle. The CDR3 sequence is 15 residues long. The study's findings and limits: The most TCR clonal expansion was seen in HTLV-1-associated myelopathy, and the least was seen in multiple sclerosis, which fell below healthy controls. No sharing of CDR3 amino acid sequences was observed among expanded clones across subjects, suggesting private repertoires in all groups.

The cDNA was generated through 5'RACE incorporating 10-nucleotide random UMIs. Sequencing of 15-18 subjects in each run yielded over 200 million TCR-beta sequences. Each CDR3 protein is one row after TCRdb ran MiXCR on the 5' RACE reads. The sample carries 50,000 to 70,000 distinct CDR3 sequences, roughly 13% recorded once. The source material was PBMCs. The rearrangement uses TRBV5-6 and TRBJ2-4; a possible D gene is TRBD2 (6 bases). This sequence originates from a woman in her sixties or seventies with HTLV-1-associated myelopathy (HAM/TSP). CDR3 bases: TGTGCCAGCAGCGGCGGGATTTTAGCCAAAAACATTCAGTACTTC. It codes for CASSGGILAKNIQYF.